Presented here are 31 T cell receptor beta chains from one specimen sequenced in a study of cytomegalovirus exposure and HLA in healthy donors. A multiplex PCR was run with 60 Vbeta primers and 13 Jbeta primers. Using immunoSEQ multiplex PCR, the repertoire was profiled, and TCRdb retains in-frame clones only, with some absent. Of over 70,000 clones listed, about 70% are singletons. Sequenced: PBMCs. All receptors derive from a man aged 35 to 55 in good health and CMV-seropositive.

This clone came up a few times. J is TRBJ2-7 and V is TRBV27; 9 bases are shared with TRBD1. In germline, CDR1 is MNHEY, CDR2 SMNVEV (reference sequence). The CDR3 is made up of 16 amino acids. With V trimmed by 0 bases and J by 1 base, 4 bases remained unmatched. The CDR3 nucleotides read TGTGCCAGCAGTTTATCCGGGACAGGGCTATCCTACGAGCAGTACTTC. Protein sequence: CASSLSGTGLSYEQYF.

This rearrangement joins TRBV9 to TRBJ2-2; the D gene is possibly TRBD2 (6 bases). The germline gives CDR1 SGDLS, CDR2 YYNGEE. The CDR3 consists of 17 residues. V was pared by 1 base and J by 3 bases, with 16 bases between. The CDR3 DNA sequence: TGTGCCAGCAGCGTAAGGGAGGCAGGTTCATACACCGGGGAGCTGTTTTTT. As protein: CASSVREAGSYTGELFF.

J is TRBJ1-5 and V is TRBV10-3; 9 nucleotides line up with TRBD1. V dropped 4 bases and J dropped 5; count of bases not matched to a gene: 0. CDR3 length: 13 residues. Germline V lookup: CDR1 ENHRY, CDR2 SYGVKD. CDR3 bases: TGTGCCATCAGTGGGACAGGGGATCAGCCCCAGCATTTT. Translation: CAISGTGDQPQHF.

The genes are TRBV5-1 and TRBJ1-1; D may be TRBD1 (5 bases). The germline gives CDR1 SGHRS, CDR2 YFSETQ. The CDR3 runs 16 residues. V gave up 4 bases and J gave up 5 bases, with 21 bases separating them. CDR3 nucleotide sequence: TGCGCCAGCAGCCTGTCTGGGGGGAATACTCGGACTGAAGCTTTCTTT. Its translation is CASSLSGGNTRTEAFF.

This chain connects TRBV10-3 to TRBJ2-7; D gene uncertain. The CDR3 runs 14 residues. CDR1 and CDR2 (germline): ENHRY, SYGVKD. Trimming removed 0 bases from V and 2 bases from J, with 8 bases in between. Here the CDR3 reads CAISESNRPYEQYF. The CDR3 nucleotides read TGTGCCATCAGTGAGTCGAACAGACCCTACGAGCAGTACTTC.

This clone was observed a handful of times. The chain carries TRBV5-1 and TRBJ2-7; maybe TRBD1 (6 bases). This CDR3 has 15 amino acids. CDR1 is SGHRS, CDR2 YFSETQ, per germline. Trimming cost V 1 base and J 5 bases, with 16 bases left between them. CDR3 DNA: TGCGCCAGCAGCTTGAAACAGGGTAGGGCCGACGAGCAGTACTTC. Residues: CASSLKQGRADEQYF.

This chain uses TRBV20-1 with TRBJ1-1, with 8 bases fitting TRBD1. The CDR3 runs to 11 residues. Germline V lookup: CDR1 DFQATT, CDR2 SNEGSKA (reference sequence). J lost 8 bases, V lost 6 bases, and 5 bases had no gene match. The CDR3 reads CSARGQGEAFF. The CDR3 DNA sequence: TGCAGTGCCAGGGGGCAGGGGGAAGCTTTCTTT.

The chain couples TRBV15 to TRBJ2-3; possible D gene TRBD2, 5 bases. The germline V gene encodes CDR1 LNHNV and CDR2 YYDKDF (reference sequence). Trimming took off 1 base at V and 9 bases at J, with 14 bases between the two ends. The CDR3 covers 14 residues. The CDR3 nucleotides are TGTGCCACCAGCAGAGCACTAGTACAGAGGACGCAGTATTTT. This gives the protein CATSRALVQRTQYF.

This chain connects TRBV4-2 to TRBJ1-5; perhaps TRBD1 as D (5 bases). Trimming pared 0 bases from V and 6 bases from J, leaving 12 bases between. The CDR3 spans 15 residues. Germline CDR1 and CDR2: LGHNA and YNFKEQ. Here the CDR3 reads CASSQDRQGIQPQHF. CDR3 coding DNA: TGTGCCAGCAGCCAAGATCGGCAGGGTATTCAGCCCCAGCATTTT.

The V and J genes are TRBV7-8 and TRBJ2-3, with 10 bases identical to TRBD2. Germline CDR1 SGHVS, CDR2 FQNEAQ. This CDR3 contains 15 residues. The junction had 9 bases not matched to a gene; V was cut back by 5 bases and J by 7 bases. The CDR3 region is CASSPWGLATNTQYF. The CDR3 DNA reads TGTGCCAGCAGCCCCTGGGGACTAGCGACTAATACGCAGTATTTT.

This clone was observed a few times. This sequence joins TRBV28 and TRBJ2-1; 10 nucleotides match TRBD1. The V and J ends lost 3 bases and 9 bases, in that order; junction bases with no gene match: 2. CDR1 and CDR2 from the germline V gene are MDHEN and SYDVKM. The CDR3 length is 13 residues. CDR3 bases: TGTGCCAGCAGTTTCGGGGACAGGGGTGAGCAGTTCTTC. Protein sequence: CASSFGDRGEQFF.

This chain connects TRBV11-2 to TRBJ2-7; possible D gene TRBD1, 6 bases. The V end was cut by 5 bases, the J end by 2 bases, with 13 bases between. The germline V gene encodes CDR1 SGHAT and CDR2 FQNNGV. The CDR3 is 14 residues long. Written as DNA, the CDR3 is TGTGCCAGCAGCGTACGACAGGCCGCCTACGAGCAGTACTTC. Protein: CASSVRQAAYEQYF.

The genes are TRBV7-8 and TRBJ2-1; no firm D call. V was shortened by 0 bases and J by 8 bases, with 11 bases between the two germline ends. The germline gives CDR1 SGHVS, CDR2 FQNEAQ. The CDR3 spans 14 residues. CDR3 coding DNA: TGTGCCAGCAGCTTAGCAATAGTTTTCGATGAGCAGTTCTTC. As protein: CASSLAIVFDEQFF.

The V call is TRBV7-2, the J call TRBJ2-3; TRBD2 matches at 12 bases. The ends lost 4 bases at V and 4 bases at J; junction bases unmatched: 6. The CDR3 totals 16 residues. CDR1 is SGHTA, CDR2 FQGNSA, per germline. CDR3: CASSSGLAGRADTQYF. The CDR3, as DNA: TGTGCCAGCAGCTCTGGACTAGCGGGGAGGGCAGATACGCAGTATTTT.

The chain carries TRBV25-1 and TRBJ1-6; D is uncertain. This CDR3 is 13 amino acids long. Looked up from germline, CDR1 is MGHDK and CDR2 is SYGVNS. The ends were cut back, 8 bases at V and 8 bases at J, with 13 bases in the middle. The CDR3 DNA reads TGTGCCAGCGTCGAGAGAGATGATTCACCCCTCCACTTT. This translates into CASVERDDSPLHF.

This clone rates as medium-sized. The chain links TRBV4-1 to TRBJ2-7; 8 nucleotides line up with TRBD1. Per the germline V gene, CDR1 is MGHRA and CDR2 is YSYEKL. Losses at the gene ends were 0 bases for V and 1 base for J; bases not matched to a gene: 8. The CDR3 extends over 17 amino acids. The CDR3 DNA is TGCGCCAGCAGCCAAGATCCCCAGGGGGCGCAGTCCTACGAGCAGTACTTC. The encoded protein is CASSQDPQGAQSYEQYF.

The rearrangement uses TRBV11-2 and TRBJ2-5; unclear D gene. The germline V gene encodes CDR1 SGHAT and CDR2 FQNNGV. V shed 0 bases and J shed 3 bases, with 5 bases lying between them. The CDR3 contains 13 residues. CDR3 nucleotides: TGTGCCAGCAGCTTAGACAGAAAAGAGACCCAGTACTTC. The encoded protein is CASSLDRKETQYF.

The CDR3 loop reads CASSPKGQAEKAFF. Written as DNA, the CDR3 is TGTGCCAGCTCACCAAAGGGACAGGCGGAAAAAGCTTTCTTT. The chain carries TRBV18 and TRBJ1-1, with 8 bases lining up with TRBD1. Looked up from germline, CDR1 is KGHSH and CDR2 is LQKENI. CDR3 length: 14 residues. V trimming: 2 bases; J trimming: 9 bases; junction bases outside the gene matches: 8.

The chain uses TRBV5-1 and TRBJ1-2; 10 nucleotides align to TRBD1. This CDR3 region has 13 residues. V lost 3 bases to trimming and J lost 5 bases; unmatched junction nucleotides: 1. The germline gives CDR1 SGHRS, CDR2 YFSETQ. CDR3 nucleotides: TGCGCCAGCAGCTCGGGACAGGGGTATGGCTACACCTTC. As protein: CASSSGQGYGYTF.

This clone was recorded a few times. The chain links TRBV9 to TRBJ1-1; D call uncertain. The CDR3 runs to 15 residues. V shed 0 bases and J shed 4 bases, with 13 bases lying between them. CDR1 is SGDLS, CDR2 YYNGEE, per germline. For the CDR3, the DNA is TGTGCCAGCAGCGTAGGAGAGGGCCGCGGCACTGAAGCTTTCTTT. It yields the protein CASSVGEGRGTEAFF.

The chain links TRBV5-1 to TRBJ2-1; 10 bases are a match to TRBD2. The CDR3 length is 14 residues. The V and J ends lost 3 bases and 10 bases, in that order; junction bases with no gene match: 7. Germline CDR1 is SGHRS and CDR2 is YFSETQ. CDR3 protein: CASSSSGTSDEQFF. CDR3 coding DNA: TGCGCCAGCAGCTCAAGCGGGACTAGCGACGAGCAGTTCTTC.

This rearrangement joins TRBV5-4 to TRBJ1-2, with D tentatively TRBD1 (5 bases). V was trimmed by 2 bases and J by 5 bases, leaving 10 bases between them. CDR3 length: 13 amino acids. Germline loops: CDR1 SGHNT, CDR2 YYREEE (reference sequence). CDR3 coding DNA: TGTGCCAGCAGCTTCGACAGAATTTATGGCTACACCTTC. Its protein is CASSFDRIYGYTF.

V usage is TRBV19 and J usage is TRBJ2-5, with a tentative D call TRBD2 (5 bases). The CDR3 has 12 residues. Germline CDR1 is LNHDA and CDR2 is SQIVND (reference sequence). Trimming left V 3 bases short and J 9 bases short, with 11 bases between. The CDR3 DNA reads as TGTGCCAGTAGTATCCCCTCCGGGGCCCAGTACTTC. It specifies CASSIPSGAQYF.

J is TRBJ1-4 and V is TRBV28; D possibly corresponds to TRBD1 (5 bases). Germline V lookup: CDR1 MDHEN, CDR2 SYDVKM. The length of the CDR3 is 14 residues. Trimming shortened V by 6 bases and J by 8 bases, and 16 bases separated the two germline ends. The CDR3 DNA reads TGTGCCAGCAGCCGCGGACAAATGAGGGAAAAACTGTTTTTT. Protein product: CASSRGQMREKLFF.

Written as DNA, the CDR3 is TGTGCTAGTGGTTTGGACGGGAGCTCCTACAATGAGCAGTTCTTC. It is translated as CASGLDGSSYNEQFF. The genes are TRBV12-5 and TRBJ2-1; D perhaps matches TRBD2 (6 bases). With 1 base removed from V and 0 bases from J, the gap between germline ends came to 7 bases. CDR3 length: 15 amino acids. Germline-derived CDR1 and CDR2 are LGHNT and FRNRAP.

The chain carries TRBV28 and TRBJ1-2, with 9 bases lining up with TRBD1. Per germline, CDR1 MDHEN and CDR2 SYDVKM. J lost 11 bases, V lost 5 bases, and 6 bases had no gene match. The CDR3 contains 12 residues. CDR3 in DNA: TGTGCCAGCAGTCCCCCCGGGACAGGGTACACCTTC. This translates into CASSPPGTGYTF.

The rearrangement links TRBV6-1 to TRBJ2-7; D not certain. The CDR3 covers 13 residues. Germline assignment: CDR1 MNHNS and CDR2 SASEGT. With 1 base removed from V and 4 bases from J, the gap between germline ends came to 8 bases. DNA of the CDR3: TGTGCCAGCAGTGAAGGGGCCGTTTACGAGCAGTACTTC. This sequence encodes CASSEGAVYEQYF.

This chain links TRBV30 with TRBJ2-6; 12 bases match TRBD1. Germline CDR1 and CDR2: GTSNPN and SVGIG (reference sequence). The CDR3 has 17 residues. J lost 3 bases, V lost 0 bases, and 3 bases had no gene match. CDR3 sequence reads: CAWSVRDRGLGANVLTF. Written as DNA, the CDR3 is TGTGCCTGGAGTGTACGGGACAGGGGGCTTGGGGCCAACGTCCTGACTTTC.

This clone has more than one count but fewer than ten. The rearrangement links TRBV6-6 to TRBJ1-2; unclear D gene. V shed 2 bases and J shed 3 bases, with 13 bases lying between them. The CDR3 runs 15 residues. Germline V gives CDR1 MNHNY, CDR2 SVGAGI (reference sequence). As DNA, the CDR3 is TGTGCCAGCAGTTACAAGGCCGGGGATGACTATGGCTACACCTTC. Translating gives CASSYKAGDDYGYTF.

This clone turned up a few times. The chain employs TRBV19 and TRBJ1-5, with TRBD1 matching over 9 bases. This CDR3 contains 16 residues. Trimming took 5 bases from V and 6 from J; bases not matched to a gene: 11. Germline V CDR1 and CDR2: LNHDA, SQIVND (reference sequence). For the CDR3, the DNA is TGTGCCAGTAGTGCCTTAGACAGGGGGGTGAGTCAGCCCCAGCATTTT. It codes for CASSALDRGVSQPQHF.

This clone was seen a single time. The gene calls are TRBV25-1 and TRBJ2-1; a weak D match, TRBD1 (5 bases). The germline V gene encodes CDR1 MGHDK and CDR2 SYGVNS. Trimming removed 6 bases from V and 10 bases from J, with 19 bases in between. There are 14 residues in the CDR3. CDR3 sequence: CASRPTNRPQEQFF. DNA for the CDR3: TGTGCCAGCAGGCCCACAAACAGGCCCCAAGAGCAGTTCTTC.